The rows below give T cell receptor beta chains drawn from one sample of a study of blood T cell repertoires in COVID-19. Clones were sequenced by immunoSEQ multiplex PCR, and TCRdb holds only the in-frame ones, with some missing. Among some 150,000 clones listed, 75% to 90% were seen once. The sequenced material came from peripheral blood. The receptors were sampled from a woman in her forties with acute or convalescent COVID-19. CDR3s include the opening cysteine and the closing phenylalanine or tryptophan. Each record gives: J gene, D gene, clone size, V gene, CDR3 protein, CDR3 DNA. D genes are given only for firm matches. For some rows the clone size is stated as once, few or many, or as a class when expanded; others skip it.

j_call: TRBJ1-4
d_call: TRBD1
clone_size: .
v_call: TRBV5-1
cdr3_aa: CASSPGQGHEKLFF
cdr3_nt: TGCGCCAGCAGCCCCGGACAGGGCCATGAAAAACTGTTTTTT

j_call: TRBJ1-1
d_call: TRBD1
clone_size: once
v_call: TRBV5-1
cdr3_aa: CASSGGTGQNTEAFF
cdr3_nt: TGCGCCAGCAGCGGTGGGACAGGGCAGAACACTGAAGCTTTCTTT

j_call: TRBJ2-3
d_call: .
clone_size: .
v_call: TRBV28
cdr3_aa: CASSLPGGDTQYF
cdr3_nt: TGTGCCAGCAGTCTCCCGGGTGGAGATACGCAGTATTTT

j_call: TRBJ2-1
d_call: .
clone_size: .
v_call: TRBV6-1
cdr3_aa: CASSELQDNEQFF
cdr3_nt: TGTGCCAGCAGTGAATTACAGGACAATGAGCAGTTCTTC

j_call: TRBJ2-1
d_call: .
clone_size: .
v_call: TRBV30
cdr3_aa: CAWSPGFPYNEQFF
cdr3_nt: TGTGCCTGGAGCCCAGGGTTCCCCTACAATGAGCAGTTCTTC

j_call: TRBJ1-1
d_call: TRBD1
clone_size: once
v_call: TRBV5-1
cdr3_aa: CASSLGTGENTEAFF
cdr3_nt: TGCGCCAGCAGCTTGGGGACAGGGGAGAACACTGAAGCTTTCTTT

j_call: TRBJ2-3
d_call: .
clone_size: .
v_call: TRBV27
cdr3_aa: CASSLGGRGDTQYF
cdr3_nt: TGTGCCAGCAGTTTAGGGGGCAGGGGTGATACGCAGTATTTT

j_call: TRBJ1-1
d_call: .
clone_size: .
v_call: TRBV27
cdr3_aa: CASSPGVQARRNTEAFF
cdr3_nt: TGTGCCAGCAGCCCGGGGGTCCAGGCAAGAAGAAACACTGAAGCTTTCTTT

j_call: TRBJ2-5
d_call: .
clone_size: .
v_call: TRBV18
cdr3_aa: CASSPAIQETQYF
cdr3_nt: TGTGCCAGCTCACCTGCGATACAAGAGACCCAGTACTTC

j_call: TRBJ2-7
d_call: .
clone_size: once
v_call: TRBV29-1
cdr3_aa: CSVSDSSYEQYF
cdr3_nt: TGCAGCGTTTCCGACAGTTCCTACGAGCAGTACTTC

j_call: TRBJ1-1
d_call: .
clone_size: .
v_call: TRBV5-4
cdr3_aa: CASSAYAGSKDTEAFF
cdr3_nt: TGTGCCAGCAGCGCCTATGCAGGGTCGAAGGACACTGAAGCTTTCTTT

j_call: TRBJ2-5
d_call: .
clone_size: .
v_call: TRBV12-5
cdr3_aa: CASGSPVRGREETQYF
cdr3_nt: TGTGCTAGTGGCTCCCCAGTCCGGGGTAGGGAAGAGACCCAGTACTTC

j_call: TRBJ2-7
d_call: TRBD1
clone_size: .
v_call: TRBV5-6
cdr3_aa: CASSPNRGHDEQYF
cdr3_nt: TGTGCCAGCAGCCCCAACAGGGGGCACGACGAGCAGTACTTC

j_call: TRBJ2-1
d_call: .
clone_size: few
v_call: TRBV3-1/TRBV3-2
cdr3_aa: CASSQELGFQGNEQFF
cdr3_nt: TGTGCCAGCAGCCAAGAGCTGGGATTCCAGGGGAATGAGCAGTTCTTC

j_call: TRBJ1-4
d_call: .
clone_size: .
v_call: TRBV18
cdr3_aa: CASSPRSGEKLFF
cdr3_nt: TGTGCCAGCTCACCAAGGTCGGGGGAAAAACTGTTTTTT

j_call: TRBJ1-5
d_call: .
clone_size: .
v_call: TRBV24-1
cdr3_aa: CATSDGQGKDQPQHF
cdr3_nt: TGTGCCACCAGTGATGGTCAGGGGAAGGATCAGCCCCAGCATTTT

j_call: TRBJ2-1
d_call: .
clone_size: .
v_call: TRBV11-3
cdr3_aa: CASRDNNYDEQFF
cdr3_nt: TGTGCCAGCCGGGACAATAACTACGATGAGCAGTTCTTC

j_call: TRBJ2-2
d_call: .
clone_size: .
v_call: TRBV20-1
cdr3_aa: CSASVGSRGELFF
cdr3_nt: TGCAGTGCTAGTGTGGGGAGCCGAGGGGAGCTGTTTTTT

j_call: TRBJ1-2
d_call: .
clone_size: .
v_call: TRBV18
cdr3_aa: CASSHDTTNYGYTF
cdr3_nt: TGTGCCAGCTCACACGACACGACTAACTATGGCTACACCTTC

j_call: TRBJ2-5
d_call: TRBD1
clone_size: .
v_call: TRBV28
cdr3_aa: CASSLGTGDWETQYF
cdr3_nt: TGTGCCAGCAGTTTAGGGACAGGGGATTGGGAGACCCAGTACTTC

j_call: TRBJ1-2
d_call: TRBD1
clone_size: .
v_call: TRBV5-5
cdr3_aa: CASSWATGGGVYGYTF
cdr3_nt: TGTGCCAGCAGCTGGGCTACAGGGGGCGGGGTCTATGGCTACACCTTC

j_call: TRBJ1-2
d_call: .
clone_size: .
v_call: TRBV30
cdr3_aa: CAWSVEGHGYTF
cdr3_nt: TGTGCCTGGAGTGTAGAGGGTCATGGCTACACCTTC

j_call: TRBJ2-2
d_call: TRBD1
clone_size: .
v_call: TRBV29-1
cdr3_aa: CSGDRGGTGELFF
cdr3_nt: TGCAGCGGGGACAGGGGTGGCACCGGGGAGCTGTTTTTT

j_call: TRBJ1-5
d_call: TRBD1
clone_size: once
v_call: TRBV19
cdr3_aa: CASSIAGQLLNQPQHF
cdr3_nt: TGTGCCAGTAGTATAGCGGGACAGCTCCTTAATCAGCCCCAGCATTTT

j_call: TRBJ2-1
d_call: .
clone_size: .
v_call: TRBV7-9
cdr3_aa: CASSLALSYNEQFF
cdr3_nt: TGTGCCAGCAGCTTAGCTCTATCGTACAATGAGCAGTTCTTC

j_call: TRBJ1-1
d_call: .
clone_size: .
v_call: TRBV11-2
cdr3_aa: CASSLESGQWGQNTEAFF
cdr3_nt: TGTGCCAGCAGCTTGGAAAGCGGACAATGGGGACAGAACACTGAAGCTTTCTTT

j_call: TRBJ2-1
d_call: .
clone_size: .
v_call: TRBV3-1/TRBV3-2
cdr3_aa: CASSQDLGDYPFRAYNEQFF
cdr3_nt: TGTGCCAGCAGCCAAGATCTTGGAGACTACCCTTTTAGGGCCTACAATGAGCAGTTCTTC

j_call: TRBJ2-7
d_call: .
clone_size: .
v_call: TRBV7-3
cdr3_aa: CASSQVPSSYEQYF
cdr3_nt: TGTGCCAGCAGCCAAGTACCGAGCTCCTACGAGCAGTACTTC

j_call: TRBJ1-4
d_call: .
clone_size: .
v_call: TRBV2
cdr3_aa: CASSRQGLDDEKLFF
cdr3_nt: TGTGCCAGCTCTCGCCAGGGGCTCGACGATGAAAAACTGTTTTTT

j_call: TRBJ2-1
d_call: TRBD2
clone_size: .
v_call: TRBV7-9
cdr3_aa: CASTLGGGGNNEQFF
cdr3_nt: TGTGCCAGCACCCTCGGAGGCGGGGGGAACAATGAGCAGTTCTTC

j_call: TRBJ1-6
d_call: .
clone_size: .
v_call: TRBV4-2
cdr3_aa: CASSQEGGNNSPLHF
cdr3_nt: TGTGCCAGCAGCCAAGAGGGAGGGAATAATTCACCCCTCCACTTT

j_call: TRBJ1-1
d_call: .
clone_size: .
v_call: TRBV6-2/TRBV6-3
cdr3_aa: CASSKQGFLDTEAFF
cdr3_nt: TGTGCCAGCAGTAAACAGGGTTTTTTGGACACTGAAGCTTTCTTT

j_call: TRBJ1-6
d_call: .
clone_size: .
v_call: TRBV5-6
cdr3_aa: CASSSFQGVFNSPLHF
cdr3_nt: TGTGCCAGCAGCTCTTTCCAGGGCGTTTTTAATTCACCCCTCCACTTT

j_call: TRBJ1-2
d_call: .
clone_size: .
v_call: TRBV10-1
cdr3_aa: CASSESQVLDGYTF
cdr3_nt: TGCGCCAGCAGTGAGTCGCAGGTACTGGATGGCTACACCTTC

j_call: TRBJ2-5
d_call: .
clone_size: .
v_call: TRBV29-1
cdr3_aa: CSVVQGWYQETQYF
cdr3_nt: TGCAGCGTTGTCCAGGGGTGGTACCAAGAGACCCAGTACTTC

j_call: TRBJ1-4
d_call: TRBD1
clone_size: .
v_call: TRBV3-1/TRBV3-2
cdr3_aa: CASSTHRDSGEKLFF
cdr3_nt: TGTGCCAGCAGCACTCACCGGGACAGTGGGGAAAAACTGTTTTTT

j_call: TRBJ2-5
d_call: TRBD1
clone_size: .
v_call: TRBV19
cdr3_aa: CASSLGQGAETQYF
cdr3_nt: TGTGCCAGTTCCCTTGGACAGGGTGCAGAGACCCAGTACTTC

j_call: TRBJ2-3
d_call: TRBD1
clone_size: .
v_call: TRBV6-5
cdr3_aa: CASSPDRGDTQYF
cdr3_nt: TGTGCCAGCAGCCCGGACAGGGGAGATACGCAGTATTTT

j_call: TRBJ2-3
d_call: TRBD2
clone_size: .
v_call: TRBV6-4
cdr3_aa: CASSKAGATDTQYF
cdr3_nt: TGTGCCAGCTCAAAAGCGGGAGCCACAGATACGCAGTATTTT

j_call: TRBJ2-5
d_call: TRBD2
clone_size: .
v_call: TRBV7-2
cdr3_aa: CASSPFGGQETQYF
cdr3_nt: TGTGCCAGCAGCCCCTTCGGGGGGCAAGAGACCCAGTACTTC

j_call: TRBJ1-6
d_call: .
clone_size: few
v_call: TRBV18
cdr3_aa: CASSPSGLRTYNSPLHF
cdr3_nt: TGTGCCAGCTCACCGTCGGGGTTGAGGACCTATAATTCACCCCTCCACTTT

j_call: TRBJ2-1
d_call: .
clone_size: .
v_call: TRBV30
cdr3_aa: CAWRGGVDYNEQFF
cdr3_nt: TGTGCCTGGAGGGGGGGAGTCGACTACAATGAGCAGTTCTTC

j_call: TRBJ2-3
d_call: .
clone_size: few
v_call: TRBV19
cdr3_aa: CASSSRTASTDTQYF
cdr3_nt: TGTGCCAGTAGTTCACGGACAGCTAGCACAGATACGCAGTATTTT

j_call: TRBJ1-4
d_call: TRBD1
clone_size: .
v_call: TRBV28
cdr3_aa: CASSATETGIREKLFF
cdr3_nt: TGTGCCAGCAGTGCTACTGAGACAGGGATACGTGAAAAACTGTTTTTT

j_call: TRBJ2-7
d_call: TRBD1
clone_size: .
v_call: TRBV18
cdr3_aa: CASSPTTGAKVEQYF
cdr3_nt: TGTGCCAGCTCACCTACGACAGGGGCGAAAGTCGAGCAGTACTTC

j_call: TRBJ2-1
d_call: .
clone_size: .
v_call: TRBV28
cdr3_aa: CASRAETAGASYNEQFF
cdr3_nt: TGTGCCAGCAGAGCAGAGACGGCGGGGGCGTCCTACAATGAGCAGTTCTTC

j_call: TRBJ2-2
d_call: TRBD1
clone_size: .
v_call: TRBV12-5
cdr3_aa: CASGNRGANTGELFF
cdr3_nt: TGTGCTAGTGGAAACAGGGGAGCGAACACCGGGGAGCTGTTTTTT

j_call: TRBJ1-2
d_call: TRBD1
clone_size: .
v_call: TRBV19
cdr3_aa: CASSQGQGWDGYTF
cdr3_nt: TGTGCCAGTAGCCAAGGACAGGGGTGGGATGGCTACACCTTC

j_call: TRBJ2-1
d_call: .
clone_size: .
v_call: TRBV2
cdr3_aa: CASRLADISYNEQFF
cdr3_nt: TGTGCCAGCAGACTCGCCGATATTTCCTACAATGAGCAGTTCTTC

j_call: TRBJ2-6
d_call: .
clone_size: .
v_call: TRBV4-1
cdr3_aa: CASSPGRVFRKPGANVLTF
cdr3_nt: TGCGCCAGCAGCCCCGGCAGGGTTTTTAGAAAGCCTGGGGCCAACGTCCTGACTTTC

j_call: TRBJ2-2
d_call: .
clone_size: .
v_call: TRBV6-6
cdr3_aa: CASNRPGVLPGELFF
cdr3_nt: TGTGCCAGCAATCGCCCCGGGGTTCTCCCCGGGGAGCTGTTTTTT

j_call: TRBJ1-3
d_call: TRBD1
clone_size: .
v_call: TRBV5-1
cdr3_aa: CASSPSTGVFSGNTIYF
cdr3_nt: TGCGCCAGCAGCCCGTCGACAGGGGTTTTCTCTGGAAACACCATATATTTT

j_call: TRBJ2-5
d_call: .
clone_size: .
v_call: TRBV7-9
cdr3_aa: CASSLASGIETQYF
cdr3_nt: TGTGCCAGCAGCTTAGCTTCAGGGATTGAGACCCAGTACTTC

j_call: TRBJ2-2
d_call: TRBD2
clone_size: few
v_call: TRBV5-1
cdr3_aa: CASSFTGTSGSQTGELFF
cdr3_nt: TGCGCCAGCAGCTTTACCGGGACTAGCGGGAGTCAGACCGGGGAGCTGTTTTTT

j_call: TRBJ1-1
d_call: .
clone_size: .
v_call: TRBV13
cdr3_aa: CASSLFWANTEAFF
cdr3_nt: TGTGCCAGCAGCCTGTTCTGGGCGAACACTGAAGCTTTCTTT

j_call: TRBJ2-5
d_call: TRBD2
clone_size: .
v_call: TRBV7-8
cdr3_aa: CASSLTGLVGTETQYF
cdr3_nt: TGTGCCAGCAGCTTAACCGGACTAGTTGGGACGGAGACCCAGTACTTC

j_call: TRBJ2-7
d_call: .
clone_size: .
v_call: TRBV27
cdr3_aa: CASSRRQGGGEQYF
cdr3_nt: TGTGCCAGCAGTCGAAGGCAGGGGGGTGGTGAGCAGTACTTC

j_call: TRBJ2-3
d_call: .
clone_size: .
v_call: TRBV5-5
cdr3_aa: CASSFTGPDTQYF
cdr3_nt: TGTGCCAGCAGCTTCACAGGGCCAGATACGCAGTATTTT

j_call: TRBJ2-1
d_call: .
clone_size: .
v_call: TRBV25-1
cdr3_aa: CASSRGSNYPNEQFF
cdr3_nt: TGTGCCAGCAGTCGGGGGTCTAATTATCCCAATGAGCAGTTCTTC